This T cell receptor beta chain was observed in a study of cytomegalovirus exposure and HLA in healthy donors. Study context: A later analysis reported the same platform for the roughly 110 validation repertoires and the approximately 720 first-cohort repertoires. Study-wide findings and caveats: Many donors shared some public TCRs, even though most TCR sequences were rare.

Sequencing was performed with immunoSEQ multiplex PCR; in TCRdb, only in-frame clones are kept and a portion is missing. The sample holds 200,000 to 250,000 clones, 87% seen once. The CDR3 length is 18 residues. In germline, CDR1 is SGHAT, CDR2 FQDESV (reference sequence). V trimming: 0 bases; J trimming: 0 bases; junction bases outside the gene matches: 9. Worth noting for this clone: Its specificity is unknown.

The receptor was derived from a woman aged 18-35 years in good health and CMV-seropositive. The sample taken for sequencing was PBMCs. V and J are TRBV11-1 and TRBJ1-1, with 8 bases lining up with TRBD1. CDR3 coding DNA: TGTGCCAGCAGCTTAGCGCTGGGACAGGCTTACATGAACACTGAAGCTTTCTTT. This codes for CASSLALGQAYMNTEAFF.